These 18 T cell receptor beta chains originate from one sample sequenced in a study of CD8+ T cells in alopecia areata. RNA extraction and reverse transcription yielded cDNA as sequencing template. TCRdb's copy holds only in-frame clones and misses some; the assay was immunoSEQ multiplex PCR. Of 210,000 or so clones listed, around 66% were seen once; the top ten hold roughly 1.2%. Treatment reported: oral pan-JAK inhibitor, 5-10 mg twice daily. The specimen comprised CD4+ T cells sorted from blood, sampled between weeks 43 and 45, from a patient treated with tofacitinib. These receptors were obtained from a human donor with alopecia areata.

This chain joins TRBV7-8 and TRBJ2-1; D may be TRBD1 (5 bases). Germline-derived CDR1 and CDR2 are SGHVS and FQNEAQ. The CDR3 length is 16 residues. V was shortened by 1 base and J by 3 bases, with 13 bases between the two germline ends. The CDR3 reads CASSLEVLRGYNEQFF. CDR3 bases: TGTGCCAGCAGCTTAGAGGTACTAAGGGGCTACAATGAGCAGTTCTTC.

V gene TRBV5-6 combines with J gene TRBJ2-3; weak D call: TRBD2 (6 bases). Per the germline V gene, CDR1 is SGHDT and CDR2 is YYEEEE. V shed 0 bases and J shed 6 bases, with 8 bases lying between them. The CDR3 has 13 residues. The CDR3 nucleotides are TGTGCCAGCAGCTTGGGGAGCGGGGATACGCAGTATTTT. Its protein is CASSLGSGDTQYF.

This chain connects TRBV30 to TRBJ1-2, with 9 bases aligning to TRBD1. This CDR3 has 14 residues. V lost 1 base and J lost 8; bases outside the gene matches: 8. CDR1 is GTSNPN and CDR2 is SVGIG in the germline V gene (reference sequence). The CDR3 protein is CAWSGGQGGWGYTF. CDR3 bases: TGTGCCTGGAGTGGGGGACAGGGAGGTTGGGGCTACACCTTC.

The genes are TRBV7-2 and TRBJ1-1; maybe TRBD1 (5 bases). The CDR3 is 15 amino acids. Germline lookup yields CDR1 SGHTA and CDR2 FQGNSA. Trimming cost V 3 bases and J 2 bases, with 13 bases left between them. As DNA, the CDR3 is TGTGCCAGCAGCTTCAGGGCCGGTGCTAACACTGAAGCTTTCTTT. Its protein product is CASSFRAGANTEAFF.

The genes are TRBV29-1 and TRBJ1-4, with TRBD1 matching over 10 bases. The V segment lost 6 bases and the J segment 8 bases; nucleotides outside the gene matches: 3. The CDR3 covers 12 residues. Germline V gives CDR1 SQVTM, CDR2 ANQGSEA. The CDR3 DNA sequence: TGCAGCGTGGGACAGGGGCCAGAAAAACTGTTTTTT. This encodes CSVGQGPEKLFF.

There are a few counts of this clone. The genes are TRBV10-3 and TRBJ2-1, with 8 bases fitting TRBD2. Trimming took 6 bases from V and 5 from J; bases not matched to a gene: 3. Germline V lookup: CDR1 ENHRY, CDR2 SYGVKD. The CDR3 sequence is 13 residues long. Here the CDR3 reads CAIRREGDNEQFF. Written as DNA, the CDR3 is TGTGCCATCAGACGGGAGGGTGACAATGAGCAGTTCTTC.

V usage is TRBV19 and J usage is TRBJ1-1; the D gene is possibly TRBD1 (5 bases). Trimming shortened V by 11 bases and J by 3 bases, and 10 bases separated the two germline ends. There are 11 residues in the CDR3. Germline CDR1 and CDR2: LNHDA and SQIVND (reference sequence). Here the CDR3 DNA reads TGTGCCGTGGGGGGAGACACTGAAGCTTTCTTT. This codes for CAVGGDTEAFF. Full variable domain (remainder filled in from reference TRBV19 and TRBJ1-1): DGGITQSPKYLFRKEGQNVTLSCEQNLNHDAMYWYRQDPGQGLRLIYYSQIVNDFQKGDIAEGYSVSREKKESFPLTVTSAQKNPTAFYLCAVGGDTEAFFGQGTRLTVV.

The rearrangement joins TRBV2 to TRBJ2-2, with TRBD2 matching 9 bases. Germline V lookup: CDR1 SNHLY, CDR2 FYNNEI. This CDR3 spans 15 amino acids. Trimming took 5 bases from V and 7 from J; bases not matched to a gene: 8. Here the CDR3 reads CASSPQRGVVGELFF. The CDR3 bases are TGTGCCAGCAGTCCTCAGCGGGGGGTTGTCGGGGAGCTGTTTTTT. Combining the CDR3 with reference TRBV2 and TRBJ2-2 gives the whole variable domain EPEVTQTPSHQVTQMGQEVILRCVPISNHLYFYWYRQILGQKVEFLVSFYNNEISEKSEIFDDQFSVERPDGSNFTLKIRSTKLEDSAMYFCASSPQRGVVGELFFGEGSRLTVL.

This clone appeared a few times. The genes are TRBV11-2 and TRBJ2-5; D is perhaps TRBD1 (6 bases). V lost 1 base and J 2 bases, leaving 14 bases between the germline ends. This CDR3 is 16 amino acids long. Germline loops: CDR1 SGHAT, CDR2 FQNNGV. The chain's CDR3 is CASSLGTGWAQETQYF. CDR3 DNA: TGTGCCAGCAGCTTAGGAACAGGGTGGGCTCAAGAGACCCAGTACTTC.

The gene calls are TRBV4-3 and TRBJ1-2; possible D gene TRBD1, 5 bases. Germline CDR1 LGHNA, CDR2 YSLEER. Deletions cut 1 base from V and 4 bases from J, with 13 bases between. CDR3 length equals 15 residues. The CDR3 region has the DNA TGCGCCAGCAGCCAAGCCCTGGGGGGAATCTATGGCTACACCTTC. Translating it yields CASSQALGGIYGYTF.

The chain recombines TRBV4-3 with TRBJ1-2; 7 bases map to TRBD1. Trimming cost V 3 bases and J 8 bases; bases outside gene matches: 9. This CDR3 has 14 residues. In germline, CDR1 is LGHNA, CDR2 YSLEER. CDR3 DNA: TGCGCCAGCAGCCACTTCCAGGGGGGATGGGGCTACACCTTC. It yields the protein CASSHFQGGWGYTF.

V gene TRBV4-1 combines with J gene TRBJ1-5; no clear D gene. The CDR3 runs to 17 residues. The germline V and J ends were trimmed by 1 base and 0 bases, with 13 bases remaining between them. Germline CDR1 and CDR2: MGHRA and YSYEKL. CDR3: CASSQVDMGFSNQPQHF. Here the CDR3 DNA reads TGCGCCAGCAGCCAAGTTGACATGGGTTTTAGCAATCAGCCCCAGCATTTT.

This sequence joins TRBV15 and TRBJ1-1; D gene ambiguous. Trimming took off 4 bases at V and 5 bases at J, with 8 bases between the two ends. The CDR3 is 12 residues long. Germline CDR1 is LNHNV and CDR2 is YYDKDF (reference sequence). CDR3 sequence reads: CATSKVGTEAFF. The CDR3 DNA reads as TGTGCCACCAGCAAAGTAGGGACTGAAGCTTTCTTT. The full variable domain, in which reference TRBV15 and TRBJ1-1 provide the parts outside the CDR3, is DAMVIQNPRYQVTQFGKPVTLSCSQTLNHNVMYWYQQKSSQAPKLLFHYYDKDFNNEADTPDNFQSRRPNTSFCFLDIRSPGLGDTAMYLCATSKVGTEAFFGQGTRLTVV.

Only a few counts were recorded for this clone. The chain uses TRBV30 and TRBJ2-7; 10 bases line up with TRBD1. The length of the CDR3 is 14 residues. Trimming took 3 bases from V and 0 from J; bases not matched to a gene: 2. Germline V CDR1 and CDR2: GTSNPN, SVGIG (reference sequence). CDR3 bases: TGTGCCTGGAGCCGGACAGGGGGCTCCTACGAGCAGTACTTC. Translated, it gives CAWSRTGGSYEQYF.

The rearrangement uses TRBV9 and TRBJ2-2; 8 bases are a match to TRBD2. Trimming removed 4 bases from V and 4 bases from J; junction bases left unmatched: 12. The CDR3 is 17 amino acids. Germline loops: CDR1 SGDLS, CDR2 YYNGEE. The CDR3 region has the DNA TGTGCCAGCAGCCCACCCCCGGGGGGGCCTGGCACCGGGGAGCTGTTTTTT. Amino acids: CASSPPPGGPGTGELFF.

This clone was seen only a few times. CDR3 sequence reads: CASSLDRTDTQYF. For the CDR3, the DNA is TGTGCCAGCAGCTTAGATCGCACAGATACGCAGTATTTT. The J gene is TRBJ2-3, the V gene TRBV11-2, with D hard to call. With 0 bases removed from V and 1 base from J, the gap between germline ends came to 2 bases. From germline, CDR1 is SGHAT and CDR2 FQNNGV. CDR3 length: 13 residues.

This clone was detected only a few times. The chain couples TRBV19 to TRBJ2-2; 10 bases line up with TRBD2. CDR1 LNHDA and CDR2 SQIVND come from the germline V gene (reference sequence). Losses at the gene ends were 4 bases for V and 5 bases for J; bases not matched to a gene: 10. The CDR3 covers 17 residues. The CDR3 loop is CASSNPSGGAETGELFF. The CDR3 DNA is TGTGCCAGTAGTAATCCCAGCGGGGGGGCCGAAACCGGGGAGCTGTTTTTT. The variable domain in full, with the rest retrieved from reference TRBV19 and TRBJ2-2, is DGGITQSPKYLFRKEGQNVTLSCEQNLNHDAMYWYRQDPGQGLRLIYYSQIVNDFQKGDIAEGYSVSREKKESFPLTVTSAQKNPTAFYLCASSNPSGGAETGELFFGEGSRLTVL.

CDR3 sequence reads: CASSQGEYQETQYF. The CDR3 region has the DNA TGCGCCAGCAGCCAAGGGGAGTACCAAGAGACCCAGTACTTC. This chain connects TRBV4-1 to TRBJ2-5; possibly TRBD2 for D (5 bases). The V end was cut by 1 base, the J end by 0 bases, with 6 bases between. The length of the CDR3 is 14 residues. Germline loops: CDR1 MGHRA, CDR2 YSYEKL.